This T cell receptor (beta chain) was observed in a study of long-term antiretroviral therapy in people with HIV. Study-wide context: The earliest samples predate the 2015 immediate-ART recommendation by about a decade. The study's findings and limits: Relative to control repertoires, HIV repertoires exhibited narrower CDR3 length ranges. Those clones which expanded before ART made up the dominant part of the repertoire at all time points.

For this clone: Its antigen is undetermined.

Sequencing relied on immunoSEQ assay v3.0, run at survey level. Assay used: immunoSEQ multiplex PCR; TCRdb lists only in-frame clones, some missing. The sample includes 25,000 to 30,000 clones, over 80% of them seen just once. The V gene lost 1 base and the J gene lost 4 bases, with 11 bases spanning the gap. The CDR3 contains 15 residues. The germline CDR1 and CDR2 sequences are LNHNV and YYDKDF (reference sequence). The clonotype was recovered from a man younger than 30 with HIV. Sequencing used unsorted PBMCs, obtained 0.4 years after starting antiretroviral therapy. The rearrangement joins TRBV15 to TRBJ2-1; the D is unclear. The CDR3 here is CATSRAGLPYNEQFF. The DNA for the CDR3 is TGTGCCACCAGCAGAGCCGGCTTACCATACAATGAGCAGTTCTTC.